The entry below gives a single T cell receptor beta chain sequence along with its context. Its antigen is not identified. V lost 5 bases and J lost 1; bases outside the gene matches: 10. Germline lookup yields CDR1 LNHNV and CDR2 YYDKDF (reference sequence). The CDR3 runs 17 residues. With random hexamers, reverse transcription was performed on roughly 0.45 to 1 ug of RNA. The CDR3 of TCR beta was amplified by immunoSEQ multiplex PCR across 54 Vbeta and 13 Jbeta. One entry per CDR3 protein, called by TCRdb with MiXCR from the immunoSEQ multiplex PCR reads. Among 170,000 or so distinct CDR3 sequences listed, 85% to 95% were seen once. The source of the sample is a study of CD8 T cells in Susac syndrome. Study observations and caveats: The study's TCR sequencing and HLA analysis drew on a certain number of individuals. That number was acknowledged as relatively small.

Blood CD8+ and CD4+ T cells underwent high-throughput TCR beta sequencing. It was negative isolation that provided the CD8+ and CD4+ T cells, whereas TEMRA cells were enriched by FACS. The sequenced sample was CD8+ T cells from PBMCs. This chain connects TRBV15 to TRBJ2-5; 10 bases match TRBD1. The clonotype comes from a human donor with multiple sclerosis. The DNA of the CDR3 is TGTGCCACCAGCGGGGACAGGGGACGTCCAATCCAAGAGACCCAGTACTTC. Translated, it gives CATSGDRGRPIQETQYF.